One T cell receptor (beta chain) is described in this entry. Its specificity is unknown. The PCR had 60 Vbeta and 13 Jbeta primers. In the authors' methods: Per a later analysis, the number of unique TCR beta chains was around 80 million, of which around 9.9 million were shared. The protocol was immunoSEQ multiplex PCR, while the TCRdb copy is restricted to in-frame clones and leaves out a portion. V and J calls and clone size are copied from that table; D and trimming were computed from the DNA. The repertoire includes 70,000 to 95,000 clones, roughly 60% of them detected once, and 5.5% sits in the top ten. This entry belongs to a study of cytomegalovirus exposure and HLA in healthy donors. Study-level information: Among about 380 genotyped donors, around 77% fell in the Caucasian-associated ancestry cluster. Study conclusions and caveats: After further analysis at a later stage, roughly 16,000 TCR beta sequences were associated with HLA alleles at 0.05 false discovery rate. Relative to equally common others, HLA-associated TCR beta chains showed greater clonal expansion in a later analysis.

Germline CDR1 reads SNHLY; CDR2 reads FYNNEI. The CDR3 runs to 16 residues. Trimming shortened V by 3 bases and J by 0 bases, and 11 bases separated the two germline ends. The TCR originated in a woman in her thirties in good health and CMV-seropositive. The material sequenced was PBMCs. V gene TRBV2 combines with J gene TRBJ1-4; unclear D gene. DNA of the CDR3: TGTGCCAGCAGTGAGATTATCGGTGCAACTAATGAAAAACTGTTTTTT. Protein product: CASSEIIGATNEKLFF.